This TCR beta chain was recovered during a study of T cells expressing NK-cell markers. Turning to the study itself: Out of eight donors sequenced, seven tested HCMV-seropositive and the remaining one seronegative.

cDNA encoding TCR beta was synthesized via 5'RACE template switching incorporating UMIs. Reanalyzing the 5' RACE reads, TCRdb keeps one entry per CDR3 protein, without DNA. This sample's clone table lists 350,000 to 400,000 distinct CDR3 sequences. Germline lookup yields CDR1 SGHRS and CDR2 YFSETQ. There are 12 residues in the CDR3. This TCR was sampled from a woman in her fifties or sixties in good health. This chain joins TRBV5-1 and TRBJ1-2; TCRdb reports TRBD1, a call that lacks DNA to check it against. Sequences were obtained from blood T cells: a sorted CD56 or NKG2C T cell subset, CD4+ or CD8+ T cells, or bulk PBMC T cells (not recorded which). CDR3 in amino acids: CASSRGDYDYTF.